Sequencing of this TCR beta chain was carried out in a study of cytomegalovirus exposure and HLA in healthy donors. The PCR used 60 Vbeta and 13 Jbeta primers. This table comes from immunoSEQ multiplex PCR, and its TCRdb copy is limited to in-frame clones, with some not included. The sample has some 110,000 clones, about 71% seen once; the top ten hold less than 0.95%. Concerning this clone itself: The target antigen is unknown.

CDR1 is SGHDT and CDR2 is YYEEEE in the germline V gene. The germline V and J ends were trimmed by 0 bases and 3 bases, with 22 bases remaining between them. The CDR3 is 18 residues long. General study points: The authors later found most CMV-associated TCR beta chains appeared HLA-restricted. For presence/absence analyses, sequencing depth was assumed to be roughly uniform across donors. Overall, around 150 TCR beta chains were annotated as cytomegalovirus-associated.

This receptor was obtained from a boy between 5 and 17 years old in good health and CMV-seronegative. The V and J genes are TRBV5-6 and TRBJ2-7; perhaps TRBD2 as D (6 bases). The specimen sequenced was PBMCs. CDR3 coding DNA: TGTGCCAGCAGCTTGGGTAGCGGAATACCGTTGACAGTCTACGAGCAGTACTTC. It is translated as CASSLGSGIPLTVYEQYF. The variable domain in full, completed from reference TRBV5-6 and TRBJ2-7, reads DAGVTQSPTHLIKTRGQQVTLRCSPKSGHDTVSWYQQALGQGPQFIFQYYEEEERQRGNFPDRFSGHQFPNYSSELNVNALLLGDSALYLCASSLGSGIPLTVYEQYFGPGTRLTVT.